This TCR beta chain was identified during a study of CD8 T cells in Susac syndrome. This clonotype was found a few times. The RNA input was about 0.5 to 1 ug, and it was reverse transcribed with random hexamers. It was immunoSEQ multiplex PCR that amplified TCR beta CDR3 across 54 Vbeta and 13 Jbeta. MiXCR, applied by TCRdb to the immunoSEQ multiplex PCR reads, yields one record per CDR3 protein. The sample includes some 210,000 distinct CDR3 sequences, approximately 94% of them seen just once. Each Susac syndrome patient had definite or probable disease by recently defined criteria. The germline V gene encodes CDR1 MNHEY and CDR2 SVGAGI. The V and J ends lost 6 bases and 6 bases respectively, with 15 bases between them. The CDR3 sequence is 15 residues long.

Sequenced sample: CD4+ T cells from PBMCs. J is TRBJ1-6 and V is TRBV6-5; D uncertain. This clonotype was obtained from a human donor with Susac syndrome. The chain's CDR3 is CASSSGSSGNSPLHF. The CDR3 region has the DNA TGTGCCAGCAGCTCGGGGTCCAGTGGTAATTCACCCCTCCACTTT.